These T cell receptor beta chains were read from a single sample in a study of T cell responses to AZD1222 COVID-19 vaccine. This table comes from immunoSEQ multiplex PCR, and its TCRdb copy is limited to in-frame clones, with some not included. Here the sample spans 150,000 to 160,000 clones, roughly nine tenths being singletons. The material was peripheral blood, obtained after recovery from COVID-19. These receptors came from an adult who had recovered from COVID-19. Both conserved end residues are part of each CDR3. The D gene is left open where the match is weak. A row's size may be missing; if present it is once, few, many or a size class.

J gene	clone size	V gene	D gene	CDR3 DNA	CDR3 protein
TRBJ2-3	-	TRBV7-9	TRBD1	TGTGCCAGCAGCTCTAAGGGGGCCCGCACAGATACGCAGTATTTT	CASSSKGARTDTQYF
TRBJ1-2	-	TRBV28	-	TGTGCCAGCAGCTCCGGGGGCAAAGGCTATGGCTACACCTTC	CASSSGGKGYGYTF
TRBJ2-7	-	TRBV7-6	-	TGTGCCAGCAGCGCAAACATCTACGAGCAGTACTTC	CASSANIYEQYF
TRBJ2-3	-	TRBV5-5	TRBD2	TGTGCCAGCAGCTTGCTAGCGGGGTACACAGATACGCAGTATTTT	CASSLLAGYTDTQYF
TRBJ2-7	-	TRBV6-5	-	TGTGCCAGCACCCTAACTACAGGTGTCCACGAGCAGTACTTC	CASTLTTGVHEQYF
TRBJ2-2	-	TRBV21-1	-	TGTGCCAGCACCACAGACGGGACACCGAACACCGGGGAGCTGTTTTTT	CASTTDGTPNTGELFF
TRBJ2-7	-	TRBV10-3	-	TGTGCCACGCGGCAGGGTGCCTACGAGCAGTACTTC	CATRQGAYEQYF
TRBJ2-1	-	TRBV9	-	TGTGCCAGCAGCAAGGACGGGGTATCCTACAATGAGCAGTTCTTC	CASSKDGVSYNEQFF
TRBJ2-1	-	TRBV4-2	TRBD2	TGTGCCAGCAGCCAAGATCGGGGGGGAGCGGGAGGAACCTACAATGAGCAGTTCTTC	CASSQDRGGAGGTYNEQFF
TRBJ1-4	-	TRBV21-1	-	TGTGCCAGCAGCAGGGGCCCAACTAATGAAAAACTGTTTTTT	CASSRGPTNEKLFF
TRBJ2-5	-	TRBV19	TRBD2	TGTGCCAGTAGTATCCCGGGAGGGATAGGGACCCAGTACTTC	CASSIPGGIGTQYF
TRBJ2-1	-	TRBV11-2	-	TGTGCCAGCAGCTTAGCCAGGTTAGCCTACAATGAGCAGTTCTTC	CASSLARLAYNEQFF
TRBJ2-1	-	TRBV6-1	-	TGTGCCAGCAGTGACAGGGCCGATGAGCAGTTCTTC	CASSDRADEQFF
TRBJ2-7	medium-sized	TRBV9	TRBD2	TGTGCCAGCAGCGAAGCCCGGGGGGGGGCGGAGCAGTACTTC	CASSEARGGAEQYF
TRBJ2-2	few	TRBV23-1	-	TGCGCCAGCAGTCAACCGAACGAGGGGGAGGGGGACCGGGGAGCTGTTTTT	CASSQPNEGEGDRGAVF
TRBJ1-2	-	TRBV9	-	TGTGCCAGCAGCGTAGATGTGGTTAGGGGCTCTTTTACGGGCTACACCTTC	CASSVDVVRGSFTGYTF
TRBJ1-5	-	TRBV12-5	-	TGTGCTAGTGGTTTGGACAGGAGCCGGCAGCCCCAGCATTTT	CASGLDRSRQPQHF
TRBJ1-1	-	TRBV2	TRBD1	TGTGCCAGCAAGGCTCCGGGACAGGGGGCGGGAGCTTTCTTT	CASKAPGQGAGAFF
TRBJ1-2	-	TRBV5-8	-	TGTGCCAGCAGACAATTGGACAGTAACTATGGCTACACCTTC	CASRQLDSNYGYTF
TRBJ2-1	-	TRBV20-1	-	TGCAGTGCTAGGAGGGAATGGCAGTTCTTC	CSARREWQFF
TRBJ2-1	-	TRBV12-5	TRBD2	TGTGCTAGTGGCGGGGGGAACGAGCAGTTCTTC	CASGGGNEQFF
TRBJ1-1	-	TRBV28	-	TGTGCCAGCAGTCCCTTTACCGGGGAAAACACTGAAGCTTTCTTT	CASSPFTGENTEAFF
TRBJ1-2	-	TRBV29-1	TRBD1	TGCAGCGTTGGACAGGGGTATGGCTACACCTTC	CSVGQGYGYTF
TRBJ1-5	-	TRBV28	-	TGTGCCAGCAGTTTTCCCTCAGTGTCCATTCCCCAGCATTTT	CASSFPSVSIPQHF
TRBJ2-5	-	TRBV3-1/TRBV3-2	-	TGTGCCAGCAGCCAAAGGGGGTCGGTGACCCAGTACTTC	CASSQRGSVTQYF
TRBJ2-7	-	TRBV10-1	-	TGCGCCAGCAGCCGGGCAGGAGGTCGCAACGAGCAGTACTTC	CASSRAGGRNEQYF
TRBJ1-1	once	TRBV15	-	TGTGCCACCAGCAGAGATGTTTTGGGGAGGGACACTGAAGCTTTCTTT	CATSRDVLGRDTEAFF
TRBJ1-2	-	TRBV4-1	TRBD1	TGCGCCAGCAGCCACCCGGGGACAGGGGACTATGGCTACACCTTC	CASSHPGTGDYGYTF